This T cell receptor (beta chain) came from a study of cytomegalovirus exposure and HLA in healthy donors. Turning to the study itself: The roughly 660 first-cohort repertoires shared a platform with the 120 validation repertoires, as reported in a later analysis. Broader study findings: Rare sequences made up most TCRs, while some public TCRs were found in many donors. The authors confirmed in vitro that three CMV-associated chains were specific for CMV antigens.

Sequenced by immunoSEQ multiplex PCR; TCRdb stores in-frame clones only, minus some. This table has 200,000 to 250,000 clones, approximately 80% appearing once. CDR1 is KGHSH and CDR2 is LQKENI in the germline V gene. Losses at the gene ends were 3 bases for V and 4 bases for J; bases not matched to a gene: 5. The length of the CDR3 is 16 residues. The donors were in the roughly 130-subject validation cohort, distinct from the roughly 700-subject first cohort. Turning to this clone: Its target is not known.

This chain links TRBV18 with TRBJ2-3, with 12 bases aligning to TRBD2. The source is a woman under 40 in good health and CMV-seropositive. The specimen was PBMCs. The CDR3 reads CASSPRLAGAADTQYF. Here the CDR3 DNA reads TGTGCCAGCTCACCCAGACTAGCGGGAGCGGCAGATACGCAGTATTTT.